A single sample gave rise to the 26 T cell receptor beta chains below, sequenced in a study of shared clonotypes between healthy human individuals. CD45RO-negative, CCR7-positively selected cells formed the naive CD8 fraction, excluding terminally differentiated effector memory CD45RA+ cells. The repertoire was sequenced with immunoSEQ multiplex PCR; TCRdb's copy has only in-frame clones and lacks some. The data contain around 2,000,000 clones, roughly 95% of them singletons. Sequenced material: naive CD8+ T cells sorted from blood. The source is a man aged 18 to 35 in good health.

The chain uses TRBV2 and TRBJ1-4, with 8 bases matching TRBD1. The junction had 6 bases not matched to a gene; V was cut back by 2 bases and J by 1 base. CDR1 is SNHLY and CDR2 is FYNNEI in the germline V gene. The CDR3 loop spans 17 amino acids. The DNA of the CDR3 is TGTGCCAGCAGTGAATGGGGGACAGGAGAAACTAATGAAAAACTGTTTTTT. This sequence encodes CASSEWGTGETNEKLFF.

The V call is TRBV28, the J call TRBJ2-3, with 8 bases lining up with TRBD1. Germline V gene data show CDR1 as MDHEN and CDR2 as SYDVKM. The CDR3 is made up of 14 amino acids. Trimming took 4 bases from V and 7 from J; bases not matched to a gene: 7. CDR3 coding DNA: TGTGCCAGCAGTTGGACAGGGCTTAGTAATACGCAGTATTTT. Protein: CASSWTGLSNTQYF.

V usage is TRBV29-1 and J usage is TRBJ2-1; D remains unclear. The V end lost 5 bases, the J end lost 0 bases, and 11 bases lay between the germline ends. Germline V gene data show CDR1 as SQVTM and CDR2 as ANQGSEA. The CDR3 has 14 residues. The chain's CDR3 is CSVYGLRSYNEQFF. In nucleotides, the CDR3 is TGCAGCGTTTATGGCCTACGCTCCTACAATGAGCAGTTCTTC.

The chain is built from TRBV27 and TRBJ2-3; 8 bases map to TRBD2. The CDR3 loop spans 16 amino acids. Germline trimming cut 4 bases from V and 4 bases from J; bases unmatched to any gene: 10. Germline loops: CDR1 MNHEY, CDR2 SMNVEV (reference sequence). Here the CDR3 reads CASSSRTSRSPDTQYF. The CDR3 region has the DNA TGTGCCAGCAGTTCCCGGACTAGCCGGTCTCCAGATACGCAGTATTTT.

The rearrangement uses TRBV5-6 and TRBJ1-1; no firm D call. There are 16 residues in the CDR3. V was pared by 2 bases and J by 0 bases, with 14 bases between. Germline CDR1 and CDR2: SGHDT and YYEEEE. CDR3 sequence (DNA): TGTGCCAGCAGCTTTAGGGATTGGAGTGTGAACACTGAAGCTTTCTTT. This codes for CASSFRDWSVNTEAFF.

The gene calls are TRBV7-8 and TRBJ2-7; 11 positions agree with TRBD1. The V segment lost 6 bases and the J segment 3 bases; nucleotides outside the gene matches: 10. The germline V gene has CDR1 SGHVS and CDR2 FQNEAQ. The CDR3 consists of 16 residues. This CDR3 reads CASSLHRGQGDYEQYF. Here the CDR3 DNA reads TGTGCCAGCAGTCTTCACCGGGGACAGGGGGACTACGAGCAGTACTTC. The full variable domain, its missing parts supplied by reference TRBV7-8 and TRBJ2-7, is GAGVSQSPRYKVAKRGQDVALRCDPISGHVSLFWYQQALGQGPEFLTYFQNEAQLDKSGLPSDRFFAERPEGSVSTLKIQRTQQEDSAVYLCASSLHRGQGDYEQYFGPGTRLTVT.

The chain joins TRBV13 to TRBJ1-4; D uncertain. V shed 3 bases and J shed 5 bases, with 10 bases lying between them. CDR3 length equals 14 residues. Looked up from germline, CDR1 is PRHDT and CDR2 is FYEKMQ (reference sequence). CDR3 protein: CASSFRGENEKLFF. In DNA form, the CDR3 reads TGTGCCAGCAGCTTCCGCGGAGAAAATGAAAAACTGTTTTTT.

The chain joins TRBV7-9 to TRBJ2-1; a possible D gene is TRBD1 (6 bases). CDR1 is SEHNR and CDR2 is FQNEAQ in the germline V gene (reference sequence). The CDR3 is 15 amino acids. V gave up 4 bases and J gave up 4 bases, with 14 bases separating them. The CDR3 bases are TGTGCCAGCAGCTCGACGTTGGACAGATACAATGAGCAGTTCTTC. This gives the protein CASSSTLDRYNEQFF. Based on the CDR3 plus reference TRBV7-9 and TRBJ2-1, the full variable domain is DTGVSQNPRHKITKRGQNVTFRCDPISEHNRLYWYRQTLGQGPEFLTYFQNEAQLEKSRLLSDRFSAERPKGSFSTLEIQRTEQGDSAMYLCASSSTLDRYNEQFFGPGTRLTVL.

The genes are TRBV9 and TRBJ2-5, with 7 bases matching TRBD2. Trimming cost V 4 bases and J 4 bases; bases outside gene matches: 13. Germline V gene data show CDR1 as SGDLS and CDR2 as YYNGEE. The CDR3 extends over 16 amino acids. The CDR3 sequence is CASSPELAGVAETQYF. CDR3 nucleotide sequence: TGTGCCAGCAGCCCCGAACTGGCGGGAGTGGCAGAGACCCAGTACTTC.

The chain carries TRBV5-1 and TRBJ1-2, with D possibly being TRBD1 (6 bases). Trimming pared 0 bases from V and 6 bases from J, leaving 9 bases between. Germline values: CDR1 SGHRS, CDR2 YFSETQ. The CDR3 has 13 amino acids. The CDR3 loop is CASSLGQANGYTF. In DNA, the CDR3 is TGCGCCAGCAGCTTGGGACAGGCGAATGGCTACACCTTC.

The J gene is TRBJ2-2, the V gene TRBV11-2; D call uncertain. CDR3 length equals 14 residues. Germline V lookup: CDR1 SGHAT, CDR2 FQNNGV. Trimming removed 1 base at V and 6 bases at J, with 9 bases between. The CDR3 loop reads CASSLGARPGELFF. The CDR3 DNA reads as TGTGCCAGCAGCTTAGGAGCGAGGCCCGGGGAGCTGTTTTTT.

The V gene is TRBV11-3, the J gene TRBJ2-1, with 9 bases aligning to TRBD2. There are 17 residues in the CDR3. The junction had 13 bases not matched to a gene; V was cut back by 6 bases and J by 4 bases. CDR1 and CDR2 (germline): SGHNT, YENEEA. The CDR3 is CASSQHRLAEGYNEQFF. The CDR3 bases are TGTGCCAGCAGTCAACATAGACTAGCGGAGGGGTACAATGAGCAGTTCTTC. The complete variable domain, with remaining parts taken from reference TRBV11-3 and TRBJ2-1, reads EAGVVQSPRYKIIEKKQPVAFWCNPISGHNTLYWYLQNLGQGPELLIRYENEEAVDDSQLPKDRFSAERLKGVDSTLKIQPAELGDSAVYLCASSQHRLAEGYNEQFFGPGTRLTVL.

This clone was counted once. V gene TRBV4-3 combines with J gene TRBJ2-1, with D perhaps TRBD2 (5 bases). Germline V lookup: CDR1 LGHNA, CDR2 YSLEER. This CDR3 contains 15 residues. Trimming shortened V by 1 base and J by 0 bases, and 7 bases separated the two germline ends. CDR3 in amino acids: CASSQAGSSYNEQFF. CDR3 DNA: TGCGCCAGCAGCCAAGCGGGGAGCTCCTACAATGAGCAGTTCTTC.

Details on this clone: This CDR3 is also generated by other DNA sequences in the sample. CDR3 sequence: CASSLRGSGTEAFF. CDR3 DNA: TGTGCCAGCAGTCTCAGGGGGTCTGGGACTGAAGCTTTCTTT. The chain recombines TRBV28 with TRBJ1-1; the match to TRBD1 covers 7 bases. Germline-derived CDR1 and CDR2 are MDHEN and SYDVKM. The CDR3 totals 14 residues. Trimming took 5 bases from V and 5 from J; bases not matched to a gene: 8.

The J gene is TRBJ1-1, the V gene TRBV29-1; D gene ambiguous. V lost 0 bases and J lost 9, with 11 bases in between. CDR3 length equals 12 residues. Germline CDR1 reads SQVTM; CDR2 reads ANQGSEA. CDR3: CSVEDLGTQAFF. CDR3 nucleotides: TGCAGCGTTGAAGATCTTGGAACCCAAGCTTTCTTT.

The chain uses TRBV5-4 and TRBJ2-7; D possibly matches TRBD1 or TRBD2 (6 bases each). This CDR3 is built from 15 residues. Looked up from germline, CDR1 is SGHNT and CDR2 is YYREEE (reference sequence). V shed 4 bases and J shed 0 bases, with 14 bases lying between them. DNA of the CDR3: TGTGCCAGCAGCCGCTACTGGGGGGCCTCCTACGAGCAGTACTTC. Its translation is CASSRYWGASYEQYF.

About this clone itself: At the DNA level, this CDR3 is encoded by other sequences in the same sample as well. The chain employs TRBV27 and TRBJ1-1; TRBD1 might be the D (6 bases). The CDR3 loop spans 15 amino acids. Germline values: CDR1 MNHEY, CDR2 SMNVEV (reference sequence). The V end was cut by 0 bases, the J end by 5 bases, with 13 bases between. CDR3 protein: CASSLSSGAYTEAFF. For the CDR3, the DNA is TGTGCCAGCAGTTTATCCTCAGGGGCTTATACTGAAGCTTTCTTT.

The rearrangement links TRBV12-2 to TRBJ2-5. TRBV12-2 is labeled a pseudogene. CDR3 length: 16 residues. CDR3 sequence reads: CASRLVPGHSRETQYF. CDR3 in DNA: TGTGCAAGTCGCTTAGTTCCGGGGCACTCGCGAGAGACCCAGTACTTC.

The J gene is TRBJ1-1, the V gene TRBV13; D is perhaps TRBD1 (6 bases). V shed 3 bases and J shed 2 bases, with 10 bases lying between them. Per germline, CDR1 PRHDT and CDR2 FYEKMQ (reference sequence). The CDR3 sequence is 14 residues long. For the CDR3, the DNA is TGTGCCAGCAGCTTTGGACAGACCAACACTGAAGCTTTCTTT. This gives the protein CASSFGQTNTEAFF.

The CDR3 DNA reads as TGTGCCAGCAGCTGGGGCAGGTCTGGGAGCAATCAGCCCCAGCATTTT. This gives the protein CASSWGRSGSNQPQHF. The rearrangement uses TRBV5-6 and TRBJ1-5; D may be TRBD1 (5 bases). The V gene lost 3 bases and the J gene lost 1 base, with 14 bases spanning the gap. Germline V gene lookup returns CDR1 SGHDT and CDR2 YYEEEE. This CDR3 contains 16 residues.

The chain recombines TRBV28 with TRBJ2-1; a possible D gene is TRBD2 (6 bases). CDR1 and CDR2 from the germline V gene are MDHEN and SYDVKM. The CDR3 is 16 amino acids. V lost 6 bases and J 0 bases, leaving 15 bases between the germline ends. Written as DNA, the CDR3 is TGTGCCAGCAGCCCATATGACGGGAGCTCCTACAATGAGCAGTTCTTC. Amino acid sequence: CASSPYDGSSYNEQFF.

The CDR3 here is CASIREGTYEQYF. CDR3 coding DNA: TGTGCCAGCATCAGAGAAGGGACCTACGAGCAGTACTTC. The chain combines TRBV2 with TRBJ2-7; no definite D call. The germline CDR1 and CDR2 sequences are SNHLY and FYNNEI. This CDR3 is 13 amino acids long. Trimming removed 7 bases at V and 2 bases at J, with 12 bases between.

The V call is TRBV9, the J call TRBJ2-3; no reliable D call. The length of the CDR3 is 15 residues. The V end lost 3 bases, the J end lost 1 base, and 12 bases lay between the germline ends. Germline CDR1 and CDR2: SGDLS and YYNGEE. DNA for the CDR3: TGTGCCAGCAGCGCTCACAAGAGCGGCACAGATACGCAGTATTTT. This translates into CASSAHKSGTDTQYF.

This chain joins TRBV7-9 and TRBJ1-5; no clear D. CDR1 SEHNR and CDR2 FQNEAQ come from the germline V gene (reference sequence). Trimming shortened V by 5 bases and J by 0 bases, and 8 bases separated the two germline ends. There are 14 residues in the CDR3. The CDR3 region has the DNA TGTGCCAGCAGCGAGGCCACTAGCAATCAGCCCCAGCATTTT. Its translation is CASSEATSNQPQHF.

V is TRBV6-5 and J is TRBJ1-2, with 9 bases that match TRBD1. The CDR3 runs to 15 residues. Germline V gives CDR1 MNHEY, CDR2 SVGAGI. Unmatched junction bases numbered 5, after V lost 3 bases and J lost 3 bases. As DNA, the CDR3 is TGTGCCAGCAGTTATTCCGGGACAGGGTACTATGGCTACACCTTC. As protein: CASSYSGTGYYGYTF.

V usage is TRBV19 and J usage is TRBJ2-3; D may match TRBD1 or TRBD2 (5 bases each). Looked up from germline, CDR1 is LNHDA and CDR2 is SQIVND (reference sequence). The length of the CDR3 is 14 residues. The V and J ends lost 8 bases and 2 bases respectively, with 14 bases between them. The CDR3 nucleotides read TGTGCCAGTCGAGGGACCTTCTTCACAGATACGCAGTATTTT. It is translated as CASRGTFFTDTQYF.